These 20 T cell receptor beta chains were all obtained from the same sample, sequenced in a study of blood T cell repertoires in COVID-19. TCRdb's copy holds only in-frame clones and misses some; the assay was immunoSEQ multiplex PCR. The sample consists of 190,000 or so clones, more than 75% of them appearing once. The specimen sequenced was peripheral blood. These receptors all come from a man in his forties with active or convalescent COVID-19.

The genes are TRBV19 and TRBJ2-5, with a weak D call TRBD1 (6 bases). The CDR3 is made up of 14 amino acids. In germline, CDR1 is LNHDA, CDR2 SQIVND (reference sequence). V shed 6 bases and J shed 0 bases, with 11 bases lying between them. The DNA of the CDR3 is TGTGCCAGTAGGAGCCAGGGGAACCAAGAGACCCAGTACTTC. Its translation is CASRSQGNQETQYF. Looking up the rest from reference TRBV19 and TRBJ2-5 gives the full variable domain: DGGITQSPKYLFRKEGQNVTLSCEQNLNHDAMYWYRQDPGQGLRLIYYSQIVNDFQKGDIAEGYSVSREKKESFPLTVTSAQKNPTAFYLCASRSQGNQETQYFGPGTRLLVL.

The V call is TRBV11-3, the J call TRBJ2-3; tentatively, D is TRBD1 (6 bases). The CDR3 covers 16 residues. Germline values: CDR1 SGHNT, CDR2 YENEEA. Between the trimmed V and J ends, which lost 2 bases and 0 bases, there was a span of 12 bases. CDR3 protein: CASSLFPTGSTDTQYF. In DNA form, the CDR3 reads TGTGCCAGCAGCTTATTTCCCACAGGGAGCACAGATACGCAGTATTTT. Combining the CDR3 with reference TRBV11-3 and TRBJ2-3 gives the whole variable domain EAGVVQSPRYKIIEKKQPVAFWCNPISGHNTLYWYLQNLGQGPELLIRYENEEAVDDSQLPKDRFSAERLKGVDSTLKIQPAELGDSAVYLCASSLFPTGSTDTQYFGPGTRLTVL.

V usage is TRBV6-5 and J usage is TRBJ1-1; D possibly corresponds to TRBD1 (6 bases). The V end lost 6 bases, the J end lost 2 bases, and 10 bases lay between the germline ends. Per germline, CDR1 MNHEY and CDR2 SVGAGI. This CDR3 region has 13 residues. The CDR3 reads CASSGTFNTEAFF. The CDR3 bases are TGTGCCAGCAGCGGGACATTCAACACTGAAGCTTTCTTT.

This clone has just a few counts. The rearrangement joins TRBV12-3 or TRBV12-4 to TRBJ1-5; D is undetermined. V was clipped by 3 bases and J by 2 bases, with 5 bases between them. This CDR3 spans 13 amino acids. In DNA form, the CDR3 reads TGTGCCAGCAGTTTTTATGGCAATCAGCCCCAGCATTTT. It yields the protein CASSFYGNQPQHF.

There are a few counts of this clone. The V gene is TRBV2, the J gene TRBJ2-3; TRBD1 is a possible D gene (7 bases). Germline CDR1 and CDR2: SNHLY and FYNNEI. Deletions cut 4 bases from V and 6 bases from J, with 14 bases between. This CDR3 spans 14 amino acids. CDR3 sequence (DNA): TGTGCCAGCAGTGTTGCAGGGGGGTTGGATACGCAGTATTTT. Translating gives CASSVAGGLDTQYF.

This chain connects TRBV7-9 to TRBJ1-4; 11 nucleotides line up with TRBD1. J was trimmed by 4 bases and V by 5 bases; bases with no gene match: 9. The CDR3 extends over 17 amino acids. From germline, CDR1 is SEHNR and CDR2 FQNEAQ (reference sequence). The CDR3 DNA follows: TGTGCCAGCAGCGGGACAGGGGGGGCAACTTATAATGAAAAACTGTTTTTT. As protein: CASSGTGGATYNEKLFF. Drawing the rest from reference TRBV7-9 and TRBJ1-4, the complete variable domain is DTGVSQNPRHKITKRGQNVTFRCDPISEHNRLYWYRQTLGQGPEFLTYFQNEAQLEKSRLLSDRFSAERPKGSFSTLEIQRTEQGDSAMYLCASSGTGGATYNEKLFFGSGTQLSVL.

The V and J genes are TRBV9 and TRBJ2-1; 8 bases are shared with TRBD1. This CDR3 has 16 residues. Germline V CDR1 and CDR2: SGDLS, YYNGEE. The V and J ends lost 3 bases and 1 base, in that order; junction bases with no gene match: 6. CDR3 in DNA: TGTGCCAGCAGCGCCGGACAGGGAATATCCTACAATGAGCAGTTCTTC. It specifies CASSAGQGISYNEQFF.

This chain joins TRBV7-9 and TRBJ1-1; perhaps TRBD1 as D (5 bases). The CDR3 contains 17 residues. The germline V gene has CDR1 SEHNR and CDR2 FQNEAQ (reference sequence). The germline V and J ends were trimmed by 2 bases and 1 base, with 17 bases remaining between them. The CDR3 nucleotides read TGTGCCAGCAGCTTACGGGGGTTCGGGCAGGGGAACACTGAAGCTTTCTTT. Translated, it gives CASSLRGFGQGNTEAFF.

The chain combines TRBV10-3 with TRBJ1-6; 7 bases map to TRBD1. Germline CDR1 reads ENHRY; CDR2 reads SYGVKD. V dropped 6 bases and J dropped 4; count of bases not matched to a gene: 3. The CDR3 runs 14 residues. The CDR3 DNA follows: TGTGCCATCAGCGGGGACAGTTATAATTCACCCCTCCACTTT. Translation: CAISGDSYNSPLHF.

The chain's CDR3 is CASSLAPPVSVSYNEQFF. CDR3 sequence (DNA): TGTGCCAGCAGCTTAGCGCCCCCCGTCTCGGTCTCCTACAATGAGCAGTTCTTC. This sequence joins TRBV7-9 and TRBJ2-1; the D is unclear. Trimming cost V 0 bases and J 0 bases, with 15 bases left between them. Germline V lookup: CDR1 SEHNR, CDR2 FQNEAQ (reference sequence). CDR3 length equals 18 residues.

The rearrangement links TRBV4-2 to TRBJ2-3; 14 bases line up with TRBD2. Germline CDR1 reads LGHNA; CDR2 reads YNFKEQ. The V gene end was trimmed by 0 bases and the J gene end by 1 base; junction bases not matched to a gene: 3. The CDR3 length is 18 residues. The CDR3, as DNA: TGTGCCAGCAGCCAAGAGACTAGCGGGGGGGCGGGCACAGATACGCAGTATTTT. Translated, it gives CASSQETSGGAGTDTQYF.

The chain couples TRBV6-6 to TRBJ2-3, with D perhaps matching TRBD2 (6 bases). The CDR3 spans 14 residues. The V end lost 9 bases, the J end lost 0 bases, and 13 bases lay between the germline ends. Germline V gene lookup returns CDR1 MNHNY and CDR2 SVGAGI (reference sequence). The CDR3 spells CARGTGSSTDTQYF. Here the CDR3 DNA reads TGTGCCAGGGGGACTGGCTCTAGCACAGATACGCAGTATTTT.

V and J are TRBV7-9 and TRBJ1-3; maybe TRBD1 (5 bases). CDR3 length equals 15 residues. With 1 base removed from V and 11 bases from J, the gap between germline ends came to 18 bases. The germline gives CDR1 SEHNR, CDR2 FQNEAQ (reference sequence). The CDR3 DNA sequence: TGTGCCAGCAGCTTAGGGGAACAGGTGGATATCGCCATATATTTT. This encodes CASSLGEQVDIAIYF. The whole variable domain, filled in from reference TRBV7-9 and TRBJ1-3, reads DTGVSQNPRHKITKRGQNVTFRCDPISEHNRLYWYRQTLGQGPEFLTYFQNEAQLEKSRLLSDRFSAERPKGSFSTLEIQRTEQGDSAMYLCASSLGEQVDIAIYFGEGSWLTVV.

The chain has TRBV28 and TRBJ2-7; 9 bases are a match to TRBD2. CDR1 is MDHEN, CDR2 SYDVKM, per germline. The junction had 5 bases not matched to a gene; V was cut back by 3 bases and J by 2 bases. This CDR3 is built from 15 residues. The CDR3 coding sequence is TGTGCCAGCAGTTTGGGGCCTAGCGGGGCCTACGAGCAGTACTTC. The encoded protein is CASSLGPSGAYEQYF.

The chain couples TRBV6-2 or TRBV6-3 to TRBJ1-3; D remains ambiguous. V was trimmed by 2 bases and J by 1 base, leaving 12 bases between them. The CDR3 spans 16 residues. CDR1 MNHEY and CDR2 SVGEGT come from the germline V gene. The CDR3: CASSYDAGISGNTIYF. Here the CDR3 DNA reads TGTGCCAGCAGTTACGACGCAGGAATTTCTGGAAACACCATATATTTT.

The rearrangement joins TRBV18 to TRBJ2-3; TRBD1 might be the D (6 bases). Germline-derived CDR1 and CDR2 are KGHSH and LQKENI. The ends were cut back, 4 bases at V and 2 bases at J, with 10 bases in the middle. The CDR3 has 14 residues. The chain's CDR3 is CASSQTGHTDTQYF. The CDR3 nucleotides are TGTGCCAGCTCACAGACAGGACACACAGATACGCAGTATTTT.

CDR3 in amino acids: CATTRGRQETQYF. CDR3 coding DNA: TGTGCCACAACCCGGGGGAGGCAAGAGACCCAGTACTTC. V and J are TRBV6-5 and TRBJ2-5, with D tentatively TRBD2 (6 bases). Germline CDR1 MNHEY, CDR2 SVGAGI. This CDR3 is built from 13 residues. The V and J ends lost 10 bases and 2 bases respectively, with 14 bases between them.

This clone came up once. CDR3 nucleotides: TGCGCCAGCAGCCAAGGCCTGGCCCTCACTGCGGGGCCGGAGGGCTACACCTTC. This translates into CASSQGLALTAGPEGYTF. The rearrangement links TRBV4-1 to TRBJ1-2; D perhaps matches TRBD1 (5 bases). The CDR3 covers 18 residues. CDR1 MGHRA and CDR2 YSYEKL come from the germline V gene. With 1 base removed from V and 8 bases from J, the gap between germline ends came to 26 bases.

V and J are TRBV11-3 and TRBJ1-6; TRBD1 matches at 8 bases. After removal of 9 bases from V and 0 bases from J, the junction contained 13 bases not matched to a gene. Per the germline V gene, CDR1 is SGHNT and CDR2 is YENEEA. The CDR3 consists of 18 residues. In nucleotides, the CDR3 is TGTGCCAGAGAACCGGGACAGGAGCTGAGCTCCTATAATTCACCCCTCCACTTT. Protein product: CAREPGQELSSYNSPLHF.

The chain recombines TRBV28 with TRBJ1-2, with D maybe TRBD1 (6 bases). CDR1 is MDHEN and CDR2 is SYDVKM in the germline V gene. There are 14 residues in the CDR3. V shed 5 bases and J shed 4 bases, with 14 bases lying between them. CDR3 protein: CASSQQGLLYGYTF. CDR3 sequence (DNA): TGTGCCAGCAGTCAACAGGGTTTGCTCTATGGCTACACCTTC.